This TCR beta chain was observed in a study of blood T cell repertoires in COVID-19. The wider study: The United States, Italy and Spain provided the acute and convalescent COVID-19 samples. In each case, the material was cDNA or gDNA derived from T cells, B-cell-depleted T cells, or PBMCs.

The CDR3 runs 14 residues. Trimming at V came to 8 bases and at J to 7 bases, leaving 6 bases not matched to a gene. The germline V gene encodes CDR1 LNHDA and CDR2 SQIVND (reference sequence). In its sample, this clone was seen once. As originally analysed: Amplified reference gene primers provided the basis for estimating nucleated cell counts. Sequenced by immunoSEQ multiplex PCR; TCRdb stores in-frame clones only, minus some. V and J calls plus clone size are reproduced from that table; the DNA served to infer D and trimming. Here the sample spans around 99,000 clones, 65% to 90% being singletons.

The chain employs TRBV19 and TRBJ2-1, with 12 positions matching TRBD2. The sample comprised peripheral blood. This TCR came from a woman at least 80 years old with active or convalescent COVID-19. In DNA, the CDR3 is TGTGCCAGTTCTAGCGGGAGGGCCCTGAATGAGCAGTTCTTC. Protein product: CASSSGRALNEQFF.